The present T cell receptor beta chain was sequenced within a study of shared clonotypes between healthy human individuals. Overall study findings and caveats: Generation probabilities were higher for clonotypes shared across all four sorted-subset donors than for unshared ones.

V was shortened by 0 bases and J by 8 bases, with 16 bases between the two germline ends. This CDR3 has 15 amino acids. The V gene's germline CDR1 is SGHDT and CDR2 YYEEEE. Comment on this clone: As yet, its antigen is unknown.

Several immunoSEQ 96-well plates shared each subset's DNA, each plate a replicate. The protocol was immunoSEQ multiplex PCR, while the TCRdb copy is restricted to in-frame clones and leaves out a portion. Of some 1.1 million clones in the sample, 70% to 85% were seen once. The receptor's source is a man aged 18 to 29 in good health. Some clones in this sample may be carry-over from other donors' samples. The V gene is TRBV5-6, the J gene TRBJ2-3; maybe TRBD2 (6 bases). Sequencing used memory CD4+ T cells from PBMCs. Noted subset: CD45RA-negative fraction. CDR3 amino acids: CASSLAGRFAGTQYF. In DNA, the CDR3 is TGTGCCAGCAGCTTGGCAGGGAGGTTCGCAGGTACGCAGTATTTT. The full variable domain, its missing parts supplied by reference TRBV5-6 and TRBJ2-3, is DAGVTQSPTHLIKTRGQQVTLRCSPKSGHDTVSWYQQALGQGPQFIFQYYEEEERQRGNFPDRFSGHQFPNYSSELNVNALLLGDSALYLCASSLAGRFAGTQYFGPGTRLTVL.